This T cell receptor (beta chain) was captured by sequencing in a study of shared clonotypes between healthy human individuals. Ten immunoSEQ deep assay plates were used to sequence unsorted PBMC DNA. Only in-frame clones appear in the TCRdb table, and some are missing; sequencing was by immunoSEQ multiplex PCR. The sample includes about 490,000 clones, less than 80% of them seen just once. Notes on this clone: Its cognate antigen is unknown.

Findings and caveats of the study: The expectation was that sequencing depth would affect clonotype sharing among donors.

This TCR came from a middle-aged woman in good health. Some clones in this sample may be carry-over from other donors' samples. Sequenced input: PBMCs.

The CDR3 DNA is TGTGCCAGCAGCGCCCGACGGAACGAGCAGTACTTC. Amino acids: CASSARRNEQYF. The chain has TRBV7-2 and TRBJ2-7, with D hard to call. Germline V gene sequence: CDR1 SGHTA, CDR2 FQGNSA. The CDR3 contains 12 residues. Trimming shortened V by 5 bases and J by 5 bases, and 10 bases separated the two germline ends.